The sequence of this TCR beta chain was determined in a study of blood T cell repertoires in COVID-19 (dated by TCRdb to 2019 to 2021). In the study overall: Samples covering the acute and convalescent phases of COVID-19 were provided by collaborators in the United States, Italy and Spain. The material from the prospective study consisted of cDNA or gDNA derived from T cells, B-cell-depleted T cells, or PBMCs. Deeply sampled blood TCRbeta repertoires from subjects exposed to, actively infected with, or recovered from COVID-19 were included in the dataset. Where available, HLA class I and class II types were taken from metadata supplied by the sample provider and were not determined by assay-based typing. A de-identified subject ID, COVID-19 status, age in years and sex were almost always included in the sample metadata. A freely available public database, intended as a resource for researchers studying the immune response to SARS-CoV-2, is where the repertoires were released. Samples came from the ongoing ImmuneRACE study (first 160 participants) plus 1,254 subjects from 6 global collaborators. Broader findings and caveats from the paper: The quantity of clinical and demographic metadata differed by source and by participant and was supplied without curation.

TCRbeta CDR3 regions were amplified from genomic DNA using the immunoSEQ Assay, a bias-controlled multiplex PCR. The original pipeline was this. The number of nucleated cells in each sample was estimated by amplification of reference gene primers within the assay. To quantify the absolute abundance of each unique TCRbeta CDR3 rearrangement, sequence reads were collapsed and filtered. For each sample, productive Simpson clonality was calculated as the square root of Simpson's diversity index over productive rearrangements. TCRdb stores this immuneACCESS table with in-frame sequences only. Part of the clones is absent; in the studies checked, under half of the shortfall reflects unresolved V genes, and no reason is known for the rest. Clonal size and the V and J genes are those of that table, whereas D and trimming came from the DNA. The sample table holds 90,000 or so clones, of which more than 75% were seen once. About a sixth of the sample belongs to the ten largest clones.

Collaborating institutions collected whole blood in K2EDTA tubes following their own protocols. For TCRbeta analysis, collaborators shipped samples as frozen whole blood, isolated PBMCs, or DNA extracted from either of those sample types. With regard to this clone: The specificity of this receptor is unknown. Germline and junction disagree at one end, which may indicate a read error.

This sequence originates from a human donor in a cohort sampled during active COVID-19. Sequencing was done on a sample of peripheral blood.

The CDR3: CASSLTGTGGGYTF. The sequence in DNA is TGTGCCAGCAGCCTAACCGGGACAGGGGGTGGCTACACCTTC. Here the chain combines TRBV7-3 and TRBJ1-2; 11 bases in the middle match TRBD1. For CDR1 and CDR2, the germline V gene lists SGHTA and FQGTGA. The CDR3 starts with the cysteine, ends with the phenylalanine, and has 14 residues. The only DNA kept is the CDR3, 42 bases in frame from the first base.